The 18 T cell receptor beta chains below were found in one sample sequenced in a study of blood T cell repertoires in COVID-19. Only in-frame clones appear in the TCRdb table, and some are missing; sequencing was by immunoSEQ multiplex PCR. The sample consists of around 57,000 clones, 82% of them appearing once. The source material was peripheral blood. All receptors derive from a woman between 55 and 75 years old with acute or convalescent COVID-19.

This chain uses TRBV6-6 with TRBJ2-1, with unresolved D. This CDR3 spans 13 amino acids. V gave up 9 bases and J gave up 0 bases, with 9 bases separating them. Germline V gene data show CDR1 as MNHNY and CDR2 as SVGAGI (reference sequence). The CDR3 coding sequence is TGTGCCAGTGCTCCGAGCTCCTACAATGAGCAGTTCTTC. This translates into CASAPSSYNEQFF.

This clone was detected only a few times. The chain recombines TRBV5-4 with TRBJ1-1; D uncertain. Germline CDR1 SGHNT, CDR2 YYREEE (reference sequence). The CDR3 has 14 amino acids. Trimming removed 1 base from V and 5 bases from J, with 12 bases in between. CDR3 sequence reads: CASSLLKGGTEAFF. CDR3 in DNA: TGTGCCAGCAGCTTGCTTAAAGGAGGTACTGAAGCTTTCTTT.

The chain recombines TRBV2 with TRBJ1-2, with D tentatively TRBD1 (6 bases). The CDR3 runs 13 residues. CDR1 and CDR2 from the germline V gene are SNHLY and FYNNEI. V was clipped by 10 bases and J by 4 bases, with 16 bases between them. CDR3 in DNA: TGTGCCAACTGGGGGGGCTGGGGCTATGGCTACACCTTC. This sequence encodes CANWGGWGYGYTF.

V usage is TRBV6-5 and J usage is TRBJ1-1; 7 bases map to TRBD1. Trimming took 4 bases from V and 8 from J; bases not matched to a gene: 4. The CDR3 covers 12 residues. In germline, CDR1 is MNHEY, CDR2 SVGAGI. CDR3 nucleotide sequence: TGTGCCAGCAGTTCCCGGGACAGAGAAGCTTTCTTT. This gives the protein CASSSRDREAFF.

The chain recombines TRBV6-2 or TRBV6-3 with TRBJ1-6; D unresolved. The length of the CDR3 is 13 residues. Germline V lookup: CDR1 MNHEY, CDR2 SVGEGT. The V gene lost 4 bases and the J gene lost 9 bases, with 10 bases spanning the gap. The CDR3: CASSFSGSSPLHF. In nucleotides, the CDR3 is TGTGCCAGCAGTTTTTCCGGGTCTTCACCCCTCCACTTT.

The V and J genes are TRBV6-5 and TRBJ2-2; tentative D call: TRBD1 (6 bases). The germline V gene encodes CDR1 MNHEY and CDR2 SVGAGI. V lost 7 bases and J 2 bases, leaving 11 bases between the germline ends. This CDR3 has 14 amino acids. The CDR3 DNA is TGTGCCAGCACCCTGGACAGAAACACCGGGGAGCTGTTTTTT. It codes for CASTLDRNTGELFF.

The J gene is TRBJ1-1, the V gene TRBV14; D is unclear. The length of the CDR3 is 13 residues. Looked up from germline, CDR1 is SGHDN and CDR2 is FVKESK. The V end was cut by 5 bases, the J end by 0 bases, with 7 bases between. CDR3 nucleotides: TGTGCCAGCAGCACTTCGATGAACACTGAAGCTTTCTTT. It encodes CASSTSMNTEAFF.

The chain employs TRBV18 and TRBJ2-1, with 8 bases matching TRBD2. Germline CDR1 reads KGHSH; CDR2 reads LQKENI. This CDR3 has 14 amino acids. V dropped 3 bases and J dropped 7; count of bases not matched to a gene: 5. The chain's CDR3 is CASSPFQRGNEQFF. The CDR3 DNA reads as TGTGCCAGCTCACCTTTCCAGCGGGGGAATGAGCAGTTCTTC.

The chain recombines TRBV11-2 with TRBJ1-1, with D possibly TRBD1 on 5 matching bases. The V end was cut by 5 bases, the J end by 4 bases, with 17 bases between. This CDR3 has 15 amino acids. Germline CDR1 reads SGHAT; CDR2 reads FQNNGV. The CDR3 DNA reads TGTGCCAGCAGCCCACGAGGTCTGGGGGGCACTGAAGCTTTCTTT. Translated: CASSPRGLGGTEAFF.

The chain uses TRBV9 and TRBJ2-7; 11 nucleotides align to TRBD2. Germline assignment: CDR1 SGDLS and CDR2 YYNGEE. The V segment lost 4 bases and the J segment 2 bases; nucleotides outside the gene matches: 5. The CDR3 runs to 15 residues. CDR3 nucleotides: TGTGCCAGCAGCAGACTAGCGGGGATAACCTACGAGCAGTACTTC. Residues: CASSRLAGITYEQYF.

CDR3 in DNA: TGCGCCAGCAGCTTGGTCCCGGGACAGGGGTCGAGCTCTGGAAACACCATATATTTT. It translates to CASSLVPGQGSSSGNTIYF. V is TRBV5-1 and J is TRBJ1-3; 10 nucleotides align to TRBD1. CDR1 SGHRS and CDR2 YFSETQ come from the germline V gene. The trim removed 0 bases at V and 0 bases at J, leaving 9 bases unmatched. This CDR3 has 19 amino acids.

The J gene is TRBJ1-2, the V gene TRBV13, with 8 bases that match TRBD1. The trim removed 5 bases at V and 4 bases at J, leaving 9 bases unmatched. Germline CDR1 reads PRHDT; CDR2 reads FYEKMQ (reference sequence). The CDR3 runs 15 residues. CDR3 bases: TGTGCCAGCAGCGTAAACAGGGGGGAGGTCTATGGCTACACCTTC. Encoded protein: CASSVNRGEVYGYTF.

V gene TRBV5-1 combines with J gene TRBJ2-7; TRBD1 might be the D (6 bases). Germline V lookup: CDR1 SGHRS, CDR2 YFSETQ. V lost 4 bases, J lost 2 bases, and 10 bases lay in between. The CDR3 consists of 13 residues. The CDR3 reads CASSRDITYEQYF. CDR3 sequence (DNA): TGCGCCAGCAGCAGGGACATCACCTACGAGCAGTACTTC.

The rearrangement joins TRBV27 to TRBJ2-3, with D perhaps TRBD1 (5 bases). CDR1 and CDR2 (germline): MNHEY, SMNVEV (reference sequence). V gave up 4 bases and J gave up 2 bases, with 10 bases separating them. This CDR3 has 14 amino acids. CDR3 DNA: TGTGCCAGCAGTTGGGGCAGAAACACAGATACGCAGTATTTT. Translated, it gives CASSWGRNTDTQYF.

The chain has TRBV7-9 and TRBJ2-7, with 7 bases fitting TRBD2. Germline V gene lookup returns CDR1 SEHNR and CDR2 FQNEAQ (reference sequence). The CDR3 loop spans 15 amino acids. Trimming took 6 bases from V and 0 from J; bases not matched to a gene: 8. The CDR3 reads CASRTSGTNSYEQYF. In DNA form, the CDR3 reads TGTGCCAGCAGGACGAGCGGGACCAACTCCTACGAGCAGTACTTC.

This chain links TRBV19 with TRBJ2-1; D possibly corresponds to TRBD1 (6 bases). The CDR3 totals 14 residues. V was trimmed by 4 bases and J by 4 bases, leaving 11 bases between them. Per the germline V gene, CDR1 is LNHDA and CDR2 is SQIVND (reference sequence). This CDR3 reads CASSRDTTYNEQFF. DNA of the CDR3: TGTGCCAGTAGTAGGGACACCACATACAATGAGCAGTTCTTC.

The V and J genes are TRBV2 and TRBJ1-1; D is unclear. This CDR3 region has 12 residues. CDR1 and CDR2 (germline): SNHLY, FYNNEI. V was trimmed by 3 bases and J by 2 bases, leaving 4 bases between them. CDR3 DNA: TGTGCCAGCAGTGACTACAACACTGAAGCTTTCTTT. This translates into CASSDYNTEAFF.

V and J are TRBV2 and TRBJ2-5; tentative D call: TRBD1 (6 bases). The V and J ends lost 5 bases and 1 base respectively, with 11 bases between them. Per germline, CDR1 SNHLY and CDR2 FYNNEI. This CDR3 has 14 amino acids. CDR3 sequence reads: CASSRQDLQETQYF. The CDR3 coding sequence is TGTGCCAGCAGTAGACAGGACCTCCAAGAGACCCAGTACTTC.